The clone carrying this TCR beta chain was detected only a few times. Its antigen is currently unknown. V shed 4 bases and J 2 bases; nucleotides not matched to a gene: 4. CDR3 length: 14 amino acids. Germline V gives CDR1 SGHRS, CDR2 YFSETQ. Each cDNA held unique molecular identifiers, and template switching gave it a universal primer site. MiXCR, applied by TCRdb to the 5' RACE reads, yields one record per CDR3 protein. Of hundreds of thousands of distinct CDR3 sequences in the sample, approximately 8.3% were seen once. The donor group consisted entirely of healthy Caucasians. These data are taken from a study of identical twins. Study findings and constraints: Beta out-of-frame sequences showed weaker excess twin sharing.

The data also belong to a second study, concerning yellow fever vaccine responses in identical twins.

Sequenced sample: memory (CD45RO+) T cells sorted from blood. The gene calls are TRBV5-1 and TRBJ1-1; 8 bases match TRBD1. This TCR derives from a woman younger than 35 in good health. CDR3 in DNA: TGCGCCAGCAGCGCCGGGACAGGTAACACTGAAGCTTTCTTT. As protein: CASSAGTGNTEAFF.